This is a list of T cell receptor beta chains from one sample in a study of blood T cell repertoires in COVID-19. Here immunoSEQ multiplex PCR was the method, and the copy in TCRdb shows in-frame clones only, minus some. The sample shows tens of thousands of clones, about 85% of them seen only once. The sequenced sample consisted of peripheral blood. All receptors derive from a human donor with acute or convalescent COVID-19. The donor label of this sample is uncertain. CDR3s include the opening cysteine and the closing phenylalanine or tryptophan. The D gene is left open where the match is weak. Only part of the rows carry a size: once, few, many, or a class if the clone is expanded.

length,D,size,J,V,DNA,CDR3
14,TRBD2,-,TRBJ2-7,TRBV5-1,TGCGCCAGCAGCTTGGGGAGCGGGGGGTACGAGCAGTACTTC,CASSLGSGGYEQYF
14,-,-,TRBJ1-2,TRBV10-2,TGCGCCAGCAGTGAGTGGGGCGGTAGTGATGGCTACACCTTC,CASSEWGGSDGYTF
18,TRBD1,few,TRBJ2-2,TRBV7-2,TGTGCCAGCAGCCACTTTGACAGGGTTGACGTAGGGACCGGGGAGCTGTTTTTT,CASSHFDRVDVGTGELFF
15,-,-,TRBJ1-6,TRBV9,TGTGCCAGCAGCGTAGCGTTGGACTCTAATTCACCCCTCCACTTT,CASSVALDSNSPLHF
14,-,-,TRBJ1-1,TRBV9,TGTGCCAGCAGTGATCAGGGGAGAAACACTGAAGCTTTCTTT,CASSDQGRNTEAFF
19,-,-,TRBJ1-2,TRBV5-4,TGTGCCAGCAGCTTGATACGGGGGGGGCCCACCGGAACTAAAGAGGGCTACACCTTC,CASSLIRGGPTGTKEGYTF
12,-,-,TRBJ1-1,TRBV28,TGTGCCAGCAGTTCCGGACAGCGGCCAGCTTTCTTT,CASSSGQRPAFF
14,-,-,TRBJ1-1,TRBV5-1,TGCGCCAGCAGCTCGGGGGGAGCGAACACTGAAGCTTTCTTT,CASSSGGANTEAFF
15,-,-,TRBJ1-3,TRBV4-3,TGCGCCAGCAGCCAAGATCCTACAGCTGGAAACACCATATATTTT,CASSQDPTAGNTIYF
11,-,once,TRBJ1-2,TRBV19,TGTGCCAGTGGACTGGCTTTGGGCTACACCTTC,CASGLALGYTF
15,-,-,TRBJ2-7,TRBV7-2,TGTGCCAGCAGCTTAGGACAGGACAGCTCCTACGAGCAGTACTTC,CASSLGQDSSYEQYF
18,TRBD1,-,TRBJ1-4,TRBV20-1,TGCAGTGCTAGTAATTCCGGGACAGGCTTTGCAACTAATGAAAAACTGTTTTTT,CSASNSGTGFATNEKLFF
14,-,-,TRBJ2-5,TRBV18,TGTGCCAGCTCACCGGGAGCGACCCAAGAGACCCAGTACTTC,CASSPGATQETQYF
17,-,few,TRBJ2-7,TRBV11-3,TGTGCCAGCAGCTTAGAACCTCTGGCCTTCGGTGGGAGCGAGCAGTACTTC,CASSLEPLAFGGSEQYF
13,-,-,TRBJ2-7,TRBV2,TGTGCCACCTCCCCAGACACCCGCTACGAGCAGTACTTC,CATSPDTRYEQYF
14,-,-,TRBJ2-4,TRBV19,TGTGCCAGTAGTGTGGGACTAGCCAAAAACATTCAGTACTTC,CASSVGLAKNIQYF
14,-,-,TRBJ2-3,TRBV6-2/TRBV6-3,TGTGCCAGCAGTTACGGGTTAGCATCAGATACGCAGTATTTT,CASSYGLASDTQYF
12,TRBD2,-,TRBJ2-7,TRBV11-3,TGTGCCAGCAGCTTTGGGACTAGCGGGACGTACTTC,CASSFGTSGTYF
16,TRBD1,-,TRBJ1-2,TRBV6-6,TGTGCCAGCAGTTACACGGGGACAGGGGGAAGTTATGGCTACACCTTC,CASSYTGTGGSYGYTF
14,-,once,TRBJ1-2,TRBV19,TGTGCCAGTAGAAACGATCGGACAGAGGTTGGCTACACCTTC,CASRNDRTEVGYTF
14,-,-,TRBJ1-2,TRBV7-8,TGTGCCAGCAGTATTGTCAGGGGAAGTGGTGGCTACACCTTC,CASSIVRGSGGYTF
13,-,-,TRBJ1-1,TRBV12-3/TRBV12-4,TGTGCCAGCAGGTGGGACTCGAACACTGAAGCTTTCTTT,CASRWDSNTEAFF
15,-,-,TRBJ1-2,TRBV19,TGTGCCAGTAAAATCCGGGTATTGGGTCGCGATGGCTACACCTTC,CASKIRVLGRDGYTF
12,-,-,TRBJ2-3,TRBV3-1/TRBV3-2,TGTGCCAGCAGCCAAGCGGCAGATACGCAGTATTTT,CASSQAADTQYF
15,TRBD1,-,TRBJ1-4,TRBV19,TGTGCCAGTAATGGCGGGACAGGGCGCGCTGAAAAACTGTTTTTT,CASNGGTGRAEKLFF
14,-,-,TRBJ1-1,TRBV30,TGTGCCTGGAGTGGCGGGGCAACGAACACTGAAGCTTTCTTT,CAWSGGATNTEAFF
13,-,-,TRBJ1-2,TRBV28,TGTGCCAGCAGTTTACGACTGAACTATGGCTACACCTTC,CASSLRLNYGYTF
14,-,once,TRBJ2-1,TRBV3-1/TRBV3-2,TGTGCCAGCAGCCGGAGGGGTGCCTCCAATGAGCAGTTCTTC,CASSRRGASNEQFF
13,-,-,TRBJ2-2,TRBV5-1,TGCGCCAGCAGCTTCCAAGAGGCCGGGGAGCTGTTTTTT,CASSFQEAGELFF
12,-,-,TRBJ1-4,TRBV30,TGTGCCGGAGGGTTTTCTAATGAAAAACTGTTTTTT,CAGGFSNEKLFF
14,-,-,TRBJ1-3,TRBV2,TGTGCCAGCAGTGATCAGGTCTCTGGAAACACCATATATTTT,CASSDQVSGNTIYF
15,TRBD1,-,TRBJ1-2,TRBV4-3,TGCGCCAGCAGCCAAGTTCAGGGGGGATACTATGGCTACACCTTC,CASSQVQGGYYGYTF
13,TRBD1,-,TRBJ1-2,TRBV6-5,TGTGCCAGCAGGCCCACAGGGGAAAGTGGCTACACCTTC,CASRPTGESGYTF
15,TRBD1,-,TRBJ1-5,TRBV7-2,TGTGCCAGCAGTCAGGGGGTCTATAGCAATCAGCCCCAGCATTTT,CASSQGVYSNQPQHF
16,TRBD2,-,TRBJ2-1,TRBV9,TGTGCCAGCAGCGTAGGACTAGCGGGAATGTCCAATGAGCAGTTCTTC,CASSVGLAGMSNEQFF
16,TRBD1,-,TRBJ2-6,TRBV2,TGTGCCAGCGGGGGACAGGGGAGGGCTGGGGCCAACGTCCTGACTTTC,CASGGQGRAGANVLTF
17,-,-,TRBJ2-2,TRBV14,TGTGCCAGCAGCCAAGACCGCCGGTACGCGAACACCGGGGAGCTGTTTTTT,CASSQDRRYANTGELFF
13,-,-,TRBJ2-5,TRBV11-3,TGTGCCAGCAGGCAGGGGGGCCAAGAGACCCAGTACTTC,CASRQGGQETQYF
15,-,-,TRBJ1-2,TRBV5-1,TGCGCCAGCAGCTTGGCGCCTCCGGCTAACTATGGCTACACCTTC,CASSLAPPANYGYTF
15,TRBD1,-,TRBJ2-7,TRBV7-9,TGTGCCAGCAGCTTATACGGACAGGGTCCCTACGAGCAGTACTTC,CASSLYGQGPYEQYF
14,-,-,TRBJ1-1,TRBV11-3,TGTGCCAGCAGCTTAGGTGCTCCTACCACTGAAGCTTTCTTT,CASSLGAPTTEAFF
13,TRBD2,-,TRBJ2-2,TRBV29-1,TGCAGCGTTCTAACGGGGGGCACCGGGGAGCTGTTTTTT,CSVLTGGTGELFF